This TCR beta chain was obtained from a study of molecular identifiers for immune sequencing clone quantification. The study, taken as a whole, reports: Clones that exceeded 20 RNA copies held over 99% of effector molecules, yet under 1% in naive cells. Barcode sharing among identical TCR molecules could make large clones appear smaller.

About this clonotype: Its antigen is unknown. One base away lies a much larger clone, so this may be a sequencing read error.

CDR1 and CDR2 (germline): WSHSY, SAAADI. The CDR3 covers 12 residues. Preparation of the bulk TCR libraries relied on previously described methods and listed TCR primers. TCRdb reprocessed the PCR reads via MiXCR and lists one record per CDR3 protein. The sample includes 85,000 to 120,000 distinct CDR3 sequences, 30% to 45% of them seen just once. Naive CD8 T cell sorting was performed on the CD8+CD4-CCR7+CD45RA+ phenotype. The source material was naive CD8+ T cells from blood, with Jurkat cell RNA spiked in. Subset indicated: FACS-sorted CD8+CD4-CCR7+CD45RA+ naive T cells. The sequence derives from a human donor in good health. Some libraries in this study had Jurkat cell RNA spiked in. The genes are TRBV10-2 and TRBJ1-6; D ambiguous. CDR3 protein: CASSEPDSPHHF. The DNA for the CDR3 is TGCGCCAGCAGTGAGCCCGATTCACCCCACCACTTT.